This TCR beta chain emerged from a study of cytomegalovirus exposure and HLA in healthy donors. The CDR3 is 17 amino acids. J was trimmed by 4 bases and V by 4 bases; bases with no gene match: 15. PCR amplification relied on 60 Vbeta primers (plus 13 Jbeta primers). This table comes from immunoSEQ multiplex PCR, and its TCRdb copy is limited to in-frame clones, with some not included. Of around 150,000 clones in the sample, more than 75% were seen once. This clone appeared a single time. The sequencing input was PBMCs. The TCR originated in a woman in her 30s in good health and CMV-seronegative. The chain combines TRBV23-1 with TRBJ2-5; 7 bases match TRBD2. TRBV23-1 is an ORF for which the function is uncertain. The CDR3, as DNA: TGCGCCAGCAGTCCCCCCCTTTATGGGAGGGCCTTAGAGACCCAGTACTTC. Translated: CASSPPLYGRALETQYF.